This entry lists 12 T cell receptor beta chains sequenced from one sample in a study of cytomegalovirus exposure and HLA in healthy donors. Measured with immunoSEQ multiplex PCR; TCRdb has only the in-frame clones, and not every one. The sample gives roughly 86,000 clones, about 96% of which show up once; about 1.5% is in the top ten. The sample consisted of PBMCs. The receptors come from a man between 18 and 35 years old in good health and CMV-seropositive.

The V and J genes are TRBV18 and TRBJ2-5, with TRBD1 matching 7 bases. The germline gives CDR1 KGHSH, CDR2 LQKENI. The CDR3 runs to 17 residues. Unmatched junction bases numbered 22, after V lost 5 bases and J lost 10 bases. The CDR3 protein is CASSSQRGDSRFLDQYF. The CDR3 DNA reads TGTGCCAGCTCATCACAACGTGGGGACAGCCGATTTTTAGACCAGTACTTC.

The V gene is TRBV6-1, the J gene TRBJ2-5; 12 nucleotides agree with TRBD2. From germline, CDR1 is MNHNS and CDR2 SASEGT. CDR3 length: 18 amino acids. The trim removed 2 bases at V and 1 base at J, leaving 8 bases unmatched. DNA for the CDR3: TGTGCCAGCAGTGAACGCTGGACTAGCGGGACTATCCAAGAGACCCAGTACTTC. Its translation: CASSERWTSGTIQETQYF.

The chain employs TRBV28 and TRBJ1-2; unclear D gene. Germline-derived CDR1 and CDR2 are MDHEN and SYDVKM. The CDR3 contains 14 residues. V lost 2 bases to trimming and J lost 5 bases, with 12 bases between them. CDR3 loop: CASSLIERVYGYTF. The CDR3, as DNA: TGTGCCAGCAGTTTAATCGAGAGGGTGTATGGCTACACCTTC.

The V gene is TRBV28, the J gene TRBJ2-7; D not resolved. CDR1 is MDHEN and CDR2 is SYDVKM in the germline V gene. V was trimmed by 7 bases and J by 1 base, leaving 11 bases between them. CDR3 length: 13 amino acids. CDR3 residues: CASTPRVSYEQYF. The DNA for the CDR3 is TGTGCCAGCACCCCTCGAGTGTCCTACGAGCAGTACTTC.

The chain links TRBV12-5 to TRBJ1-1; 8 nucleotides agree with TRBD1. This CDR3 has 18 amino acids. With 4 bases clipped from V and 4 bases from J, the junction kept 17 bases outside the gene matches. CDR1 and CDR2 from the germline V gene are LGHNT and FRNRAP. The CDR3 DNA reads as TGTGCTAGTGGTTCTGATGGCAGGGGGCTTACCTGGGGCACTGAAGCTTTCTTT. This translates into CASGSDGRGLTWGTEAFF.

The V call is TRBV7-2, the J call TRBJ2-1; 10 nucleotides align to TRBD2. The CDR3 loop spans 16 amino acids. The germline CDR1 and CDR2 sequences are SGHTA and FQGNSA. J was trimmed by 0 bases and V by 3 bases; bases with no gene match: 2. The CDR3 DNA sequence: TGTGCCAGCAGCTTGTCTAGCGGGAGCTCCTACAATGAGCAGTTCTTC. Amino acid sequence: CASSLSSGSSYNEQFF.

The chain uses TRBV14 and TRBJ2-6; unclear D gene. The CDR3 is made up of 14 amino acids. From germline, CDR1 is SGHDN and CDR2 FVKESK. The ends were cut back, 2 bases at V and 1 base at J, with 3 bases in the middle. CDR3 sequence reads: CASSQTSGANVLTF. In DNA form, the CDR3 reads TGTGCCAGCAGCCAAACTTCTGGGGCCAACGTCCTGACTTTC.

The chain employs TRBV19 and TRBJ1-1; possibly TRBD1 for D (6 bases). Germline-derived CDR1 and CDR2 are LNHDA and SQIVND (reference sequence). CDR3 length: 16 amino acids. Trimming removed 1 base at V and 4 bases at J, with 16 bases between. CDR3 sequence: CASSIGKTGSPTEAFF. The CDR3 nucleotides are TGTGCCAGTAGTATAGGCAAAACAGGGTCCCCCACTGAAGCTTTCTTT.

Concerning this clone itself: Other nucleotide sequences in the sample specify the same CDR3. This chain connects TRBV2 to TRBJ2-6; D not certain. The germline V and J ends were trimmed by 3 bases and 0 bases, with 6 bases remaining between them. The CDR3 contains 15 residues. Germline lookup yields CDR1 SNHLY and CDR2 FYNNEI. The CDR3 protein is CASSEESSGANVLTF. The CDR3 bases are TGTGCCAGCAGTGAGGAGAGCTCTGGGGCCAACGTCCTGACTTTC.

This rearrangement joins TRBV19 to TRBJ2-3; 10 nucleotides match TRBD2. The germline gives CDR1 LNHDA, CDR2 SQIVND (reference sequence). This CDR3 spans 16 amino acids. V shed 4 bases, J shed 5 bases, and the junction held 9 bases outside the gene matches. The CDR3 protein is CASSKGSLAGVDTQYF. The CDR3 bases are TGTGCCAGTAGTAAGGGGTCCCTAGCGGGAGTAGATACGCAGTATTTT.

The chain combines TRBV6-6 with TRBJ2-5; possibly TRBD1 for D (5 bases). The length of the CDR3 is 13 residues. Trimming shortened V by 6 bases and J by 2 bases, and 10 bases separated the two germline ends. The germline V gene has CDR1 MNHNY and CDR2 SVGAGI (reference sequence). CDR3: CASRQETQETQYF. For the CDR3, the DNA is TGTGCCAGCAGACAGGAGACTCAAGAGACCCAGTACTTC.

The chain joins TRBV5-6 to TRBJ1-2; D call uncertain. The CDR3 consists of 16 residues. With 1 base removed from V and 4 bases from J, the gap between germline ends came to 17 bases. CDR1 and CDR2 (germline): SGHDT, YYEEEE. The CDR3 bases are TGTGCCAGCAGCTTGAAAGGTCGAGGTCTGATCTATGGCTACACCTTC. This codes for CASSLKGRGLIYGYTF.